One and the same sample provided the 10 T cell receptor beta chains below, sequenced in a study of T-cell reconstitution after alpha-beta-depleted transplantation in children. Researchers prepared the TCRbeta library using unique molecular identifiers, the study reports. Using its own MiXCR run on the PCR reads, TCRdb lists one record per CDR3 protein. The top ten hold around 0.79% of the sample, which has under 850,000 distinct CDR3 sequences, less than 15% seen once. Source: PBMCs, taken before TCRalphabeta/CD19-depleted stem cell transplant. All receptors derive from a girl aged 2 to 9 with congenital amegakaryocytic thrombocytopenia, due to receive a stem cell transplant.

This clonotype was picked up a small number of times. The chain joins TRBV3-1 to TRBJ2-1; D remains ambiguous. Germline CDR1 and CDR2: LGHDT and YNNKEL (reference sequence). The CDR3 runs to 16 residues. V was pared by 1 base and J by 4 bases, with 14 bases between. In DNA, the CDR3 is TGTGCCAGCAGCCAAGTGGTTAACAGAAATTACAATGAGCAGTTCTTC. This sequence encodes CASSQVVNRNYNEQFF.

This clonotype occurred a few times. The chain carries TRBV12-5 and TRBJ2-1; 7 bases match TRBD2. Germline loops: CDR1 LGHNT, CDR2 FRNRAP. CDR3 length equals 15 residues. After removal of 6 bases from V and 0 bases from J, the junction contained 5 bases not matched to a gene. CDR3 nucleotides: TGTGCTAGTGGCCAACTAGCGTTCTCCTACAATGAGCAGTTCTTC. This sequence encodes CASGQLAFSYNEQFF. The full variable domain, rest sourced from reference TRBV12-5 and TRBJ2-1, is DARVTQTPRHKVTEMGQEVTMRCQPILGHNTVFWYRQTMMQGLELLAYFRNRAPLDDSGMPKDRFSAEMPDATLATLKIQPSEPRDSAVYFCASGQLAFSYNEQFFGPGTRLTVL.

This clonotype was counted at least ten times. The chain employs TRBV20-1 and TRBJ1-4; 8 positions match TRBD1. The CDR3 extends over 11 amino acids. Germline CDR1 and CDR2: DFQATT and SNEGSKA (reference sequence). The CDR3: CLTGENEKLFF. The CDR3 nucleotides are TGCCTGACAGGGGAGAATGAAAAACTGTTTTTT.

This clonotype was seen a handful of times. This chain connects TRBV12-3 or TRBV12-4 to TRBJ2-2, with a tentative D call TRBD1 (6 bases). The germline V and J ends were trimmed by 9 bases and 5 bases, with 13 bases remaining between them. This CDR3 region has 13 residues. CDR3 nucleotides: TGTGCCAGACCGGGACACCAAACCGGGGAGCTGTTTTTT. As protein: CARPGHQTGELFF.

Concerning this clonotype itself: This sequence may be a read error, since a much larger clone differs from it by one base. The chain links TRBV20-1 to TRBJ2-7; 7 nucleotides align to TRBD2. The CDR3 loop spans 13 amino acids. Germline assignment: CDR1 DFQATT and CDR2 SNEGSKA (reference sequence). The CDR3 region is CSAEAGSSYELYF. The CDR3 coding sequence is TGCAGTGCAGAAGCGGGGAGCTCCTACGAGCTGTACTTC.

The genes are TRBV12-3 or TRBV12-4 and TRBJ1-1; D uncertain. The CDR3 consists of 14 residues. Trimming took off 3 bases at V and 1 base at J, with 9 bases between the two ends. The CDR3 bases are TGTGCCAGCAGTTTCAGTGCAGCGAACACTGAAGCTTTCTTT. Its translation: CASSFSAANTEAFF.

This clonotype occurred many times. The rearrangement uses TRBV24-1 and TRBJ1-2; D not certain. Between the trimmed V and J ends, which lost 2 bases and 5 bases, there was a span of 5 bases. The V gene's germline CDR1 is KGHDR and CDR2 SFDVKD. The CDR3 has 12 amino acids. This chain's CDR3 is CATSDYLYGYTF. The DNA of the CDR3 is TGTGCCACCAGTGATTATTTATATGGCTACACCTTC.

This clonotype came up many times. This CDR3 reads CASMSGISYEQYF. The DNA for the CDR3 is TGTGCCAGCATGTCGGGAATCTCCTACGAGCAGTACTTC. This chain links TRBV6-1 with TRBJ2-7; perhaps TRBD2 as D (5 bases). This CDR3 is 13 amino acids long. CDR1 is MNHNS, CDR2 SASEGT, per germline. V was cut by 7 bases and J by 0 bases, with 10 bases left in between.

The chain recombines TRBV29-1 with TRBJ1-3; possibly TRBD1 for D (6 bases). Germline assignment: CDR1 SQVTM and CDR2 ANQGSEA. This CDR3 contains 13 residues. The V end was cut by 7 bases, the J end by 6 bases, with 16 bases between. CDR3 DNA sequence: TGCAGCGCCGAAGGGACATCTCTAAACACCATATATTTT. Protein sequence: CSAEGTSLNTIYF.

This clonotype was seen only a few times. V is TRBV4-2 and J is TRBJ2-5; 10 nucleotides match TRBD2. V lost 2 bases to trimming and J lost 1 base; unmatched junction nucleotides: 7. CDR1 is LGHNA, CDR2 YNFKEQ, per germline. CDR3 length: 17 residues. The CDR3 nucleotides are TGTGCCAGCAGCCAATCTGGGATAGCGGGAGGCCAAGAGACCCAGTACTTC. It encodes CASSQSGIAGGQETQYF.